This entry lists 22 T cell receptor beta chains sequenced from one sample in a study of T cell responses to AZD1222 COVID-19 vaccine. Clones were sequenced by immunoSEQ multiplex PCR, and TCRdb holds only the in-frame ones, with some missing. The table records 150,000 to 180,000 clones, about nine tenths of them present only once. The material sequenced was peripheral blood, taken on day 0 of AZD1222 vaccination. The receptors originated from an adult in good health.

The chain joins TRBV28 to TRBJ1-6; possible D gene TRBD1, 6 bases. The CDR3 loop spans 15 amino acids. The germline V and J ends were trimmed by 7 bases and 0 bases, with 10 bases remaining between them. Per germline, CDR1 MDHEN and CDR2 SYDVKM. In nucleotides, the CDR3 is TGTGCCAGCAAGGGGGGGGGCTCCTATAATTCACCCCTCCACTTT. Translating it yields CASKGGGSYNSPLHF.

This chain joins TRBV6-6 and TRBJ2-7; TRBD1 aligns across 7 bases. The V and J ends lost 10 bases and 6 bases, in that order; junction bases with no gene match: 12. Germline V gene sequence: CDR1 MNHNY, CDR2 SVGAGI (reference sequence). This CDR3 region has 13 residues. CDR3 in DNA: TGTGCCACTGGAGGAAGGGGGCAGGGCGAGCAGTACTTC. It yields the protein CATGGRGQGEQYF.

Only one count was recorded for this clone. CDR3 region: CASSPAWSGTSNQPQHF. The DNA for the CDR3 is TGTGCCAGCAGTCCCGCCTGGTCAGGGACGAGCAATCAGCCCCAGCATTTT. The chain combines TRBV28 with TRBJ1-5; tentatively, D is TRBD1 (5 bases). The CDR3 spans 17 residues. CDR1 is MDHEN, CDR2 SYDVKM, per germline. The V and J ends lost 5 bases and 1 base respectively, with 18 bases between them.

This chain connects TRBV28 to TRBJ1-1; D remains unclear. CDR1 is MDHEN and CDR2 is SYDVKM in the germline V gene. The CDR3 loop spans 12 amino acids. V was clipped by 4 bases and J by 1 base, with 4 bases between them. Here the CDR3 reads CASSWGNTEAFF. The DNA for the CDR3 is TGTGCCAGCAGTTGGGGGAACACTGAAGCTTTCTTT.

This clone has just a few counts. The chain is built from TRBV2 and TRBJ1-1; TRBD1 is a possible D gene (6 bases). The germline V and J ends were trimmed by 5 bases and 6 bases, with 13 bases remaining between them. Germline V gene data show CDR1 as SNHLY and CDR2 as FYNNEI. This CDR3 region has 13 residues. The CDR3 protein is CASSLHRESEAFF. CDR3 coding DNA: TGTGCCAGCAGTCTCCACAGGGAGTCTGAAGCTTTCTTT.

The chain recombines TRBV6-5 with TRBJ1-1, with D possibly matching TRBD1 (6 bases). This CDR3 spans 11 amino acids. Germline V gives CDR1 MNHEY, CDR2 SVGAGI. Trimming took 7 bases from V and 4 from J, leaving 7 bases between them. The CDR3 nucleotides are TGTGCCAGCAACAGGGCCACTGAAGCTTTCTTT. Protein product: CASNRATEAFF.

The chain uses TRBV7-2 and TRBJ2-7; 8 bases align to TRBD2. Germline V gene data show CDR1 as SGHTA and CDR2 as FQGNSA. J lost 0 bases, V lost 6 bases, and 7 bases had no gene match. The CDR3 is made up of 15 amino acids. The CDR3 DNA reads TGTGCCAGCAGACCGAGCGGGAGTATCTCCTACGAGCAGTACTTC. Translation gives CASRPSGSISYEQYF.

The chain couples TRBV7-9 to TRBJ2-5, with D tentatively TRBD1 (6 bases). Looked up from germline, CDR1 is SEHNR and CDR2 is FQNEAQ (reference sequence). The ends were cut back, 5 bases at V and 2 bases at J, with 21 bases in the middle. The CDR3 length is 17 residues. CDR3 DNA: TGTGCCAGCAGCCCCGCGTCAGGCGAACAGGGTCAAGAGACCCAGTACTTC. Protein: CASSPASGEQGQETQYF.

The genes are TRBV5-1 and TRBJ1-1, with unresolved D. Germline assignment: CDR1 SGHRS and CDR2 YFSETQ. Trimming took 4 bases from V and 5 from J, leaving 12 bases between them. The CDR3 has 13 residues. The CDR3 bases are TGCGCCAGCAGCCTAAACCTCGGGACTGAAGCTTTCTTT. This translates into CASSLNLGTEAFF.

The chain carries TRBV27 and TRBJ2-7; unclear D gene. CDR1 and CDR2 from the germline V gene are MNHEY and SMNVEV (reference sequence). This CDR3 spans 14 amino acids. The V end lost 3 bases, the J end lost 2 bases, and 11 bases lay between the germline ends. CDR3 DNA: TGTGCCAGCAGTTTGGCAGAGAAAACCTACGAGCAGTACTTC. Protein: CASSLAEKTYEQYF.

J is TRBJ2-6 and V is TRBV28, with a possible D match to TRBD1 (6 bases). Trimming shortened V by 7 bases and J by 2 bases, and 12 bases separated the two germline ends. The CDR3 sequence is 15 residues long. Germline CDR1 MDHEN, CDR2 SYDVKM. The CDR3: CASTLGGTGANVLTF. The CDR3 nucleotides read TGTGCCAGCACCTTAGGGGGTACTGGGGCCAACGTCCTGACTTTC.

The rearrangement joins TRBV6-5 to TRBJ2-7; 11 bases are a match to TRBD2. Looked up from germline, CDR1 is MNHEY and CDR2 is SVGAGI. With 7 bases clipped from V and 4 bases from J, the junction kept 6 bases outside the gene matches. There are 14 residues in the CDR3. The CDR3 DNA follows: TGTGCCAGCAAAAAACTAGCGGGAGTATACGAGCAGTACTTC. Translation gives CASKKLAGVYEQYF.

The sample holds a few counts of this clone. The chain employs TRBV4-3 and TRBJ2-7, with TRBD2 matching over 8 bases. The germline gives CDR1 LGHNA, CDR2 YSLEER. Losses at the gene ends were 3 bases for V and 6 bases for J; bases not matched to a gene: 4. This CDR3 has 13 amino acids. CDR3 residues: CASSQTAGGEQYF. DNA for the CDR3: TGCGCCAGCAGCCAGACTGCGGGAGGCGAGCAGTACTTC.

This clone showed up just once. The V call is TRBV3-1 (or the pseudogene TRBV3-2), the J call TRBJ1-3; possible D gene TRBD1, 6 bases. The ends were cut back, 4 bases at V and 3 bases at J, with 10 bases in the middle. The germline gives CDR1 LGHDT, CDR2 YNNKEL (reference sequence). The CDR3 is 14 residues long. The DNA of the CDR3 is TGTGCCAGCAGCCTCAGGGGAGGTGGAAACACCATATATTTT. It codes for CASSLRGGGNTIYF.

CDR3 amino acids: CASSFRGMSGTEAFF. CDR3 DNA: TGTGCCAGCAGCTTTCGCGGAATGTCGGGGACTGAAGCTTTCTTT. This sequence joins TRBV7-8 and TRBJ1-1, with D unclear. Germline assignment: CDR1 SGHVS and CDR2 FQNEAQ. The CDR3 length is 15 residues. V dropped 3 bases and J dropped 5 bases, with 16 bases sitting between them.

V is TRBV3-1 (or the pseudogene TRBV3-2) and J is TRBJ2-3; a possible D gene is TRBD1 (5 bases). The germline V and J ends were trimmed by 3 bases and 2 bases, with 9 bases remaining between them. CDR1 is LGHDT, CDR2 YNNKEL, per germline (reference sequence). This CDR3 is built from 14 residues. CDR3 sequence: CASSQTAFTDTQYF. DNA for the CDR3: TGTGCCAGCAGCCAGACAGCTTTCACAGATACGCAGTATTTT.

V usage is TRBV19 and J usage is TRBJ1-5; a weak D match, TRBD1 (6 bases). V lost 11 bases and J lost 6, with 20 bases in between. This CDR3 has 14 amino acids. The germline V gene has CDR1 LNHDA and CDR2 SQIVND (reference sequence). In DNA form, the CDR3 reads TGTGCCTCTCGAGGCAGGGTAGGGGGTCAGCCCCAGCATTTT. Protein product: CASRGRVGGQPQHF.

The rearrangement links TRBV7-8 to TRBJ2-1; TRBD1 agrees at 8 bases. The CDR3 sequence is 16 residues long. From germline, CDR1 is SGHVS and CDR2 FQNEAQ. V lost 4 bases, J lost 8 bases, and 13 bases stayed unmatched. The CDR3: CASSSPLDRGSYEQFF. CDR3 coding DNA: TGTGCCAGCAGCTCTCCCCTCGACAGGGGTTCGTATGAGCAGTTCTTC.

The chain is built from TRBV10-3 and TRBJ2-1, with D possibly matching TRBD1 (6 bases). The CDR3 spans 15 residues. The V gene lost 6 bases and the J gene lost 3 bases, with 15 bases spanning the gap. Germline CDR1 reads ENHRY; CDR2 reads SYGVKD. CDR3: CAISPRDMNYNEQFF. The CDR3 nucleotides are TGTGCCATCAGCCCCCGGGACATGAACTACAATGAGCAGTTCTTC.

The chain joins TRBV10-3 to TRBJ2-3; TRBD2 matches at 10 bases. The germline gives CDR1 ENHRY, CDR2 SYGVKD. V was pared by 2 bases and J by 5 bases, with 10 bases of the junction left unmatched. This CDR3 is built from 17 residues. The CDR3 DNA follows: TGTGCCATCAGTGAGCCTCCCACTAGCGGGATCGTAGATACGCAGTATTTT. This sequence encodes CAISEPPTSGIVDTQYF.

The chain uses TRBV28 and TRBJ1-2; D might be TRBD1 (5 bases). Germline CDR1 and CDR2: MDHEN and SYDVKM. This CDR3 spans 14 amino acids. V was shortened by 6 bases and J by 4 bases, with 15 bases between the two germline ends. As DNA, the CDR3 is TGTGCCAGCAGGGCTTCGGGGACCACCTATGGCTACACCTTC. This translates into CASRASGTTYGYTF.

The chain uses TRBV2 and TRBJ1-4; the match to TRBD1 covers 7 bases. After removal of 6 bases from V and 4 bases from J, the junction contained 8 bases not matched to a gene. The CDR3 loop spans 15 amino acids. Looked up from germline, CDR1 is SNHLY and CDR2 is FYNNEI. CDR3 sequence reads: CASRRRDRHNEKLFF. The CDR3 DNA follows: TGTGCCAGCAGAAGACGGGACAGACATAATGAAAAACTGTTTTTT. Full variable domain (rest looked up from reference TRBV2 and TRBJ1-4): EPEVTQTPSHQVTQMGQEVILRCVPISNHLYFYWYRQILGQKVEFLVSFYNNEISEKSEIFDDQFSVERPDGSNFTLKIRSTKLEDSAMYFCASRRRDRHNEKLFFGSGTQLSVL.